A single sample gave rise to the 21 T cell receptor beta chains below, sequenced in a study of cytomegalovirus exposure and HLA in healthy donors. 60 Vbeta and 13 Jbeta primers were used in PCR. Repertoires were generated with immunoSEQ multiplex PCR, while TCRdb's copy carries only in-frame clones and drops some. The sample includes 150,000 to 200,000 clones, around 79% of them seen just once. The sample comprised PBMCs. All receptors come from a man aged 45-65 years in good health and CMV-seropositive.

The rearrangement uses TRBV7-7 and TRBJ2-5; D not resolved. The CDR3 is 14 amino acids. The germline CDR1 and CDR2 sequences are SSHAT and FNYEAQ (reference sequence). Trimming shortened V by 3 bases and J by 1 base, and 9 bases separated the two germline ends. In DNA form, the CDR3 reads TGTGCCAGCAGCTTCTCCAGTGGCCAAGAGACCCAGTACTTC. This encodes CASSFSSGQETQYF.

This chain joins TRBV5-1 and TRBJ2-3; 7 nucleotides agree with TRBD2. This CDR3 region has 14 residues. Germline V gene data show CDR1 as SGHRS and CDR2 as YFSETQ. Trimming removed 4 bases from V and 3 bases from J; junction bases left unmatched: 5. The DNA of the CDR3 is TGCGCCAGCAGCACCACCGGGGGGACAGATACGCAGTATTTT. Encoded protein: CASSTTGGTDTQYF. Full variable domain (remainder filled in from reference TRBV5-1 and TRBJ2-3): KAGVTQTPRYLIKTRGQQVTLSCSPISGHRSVSWYQQTPGQGLQFLFEYFSETQRNKGNFPGRFSGRQFSNSRSEMNVSTLELGDSALYLCASSTTGGTDTQYFGPGTRLTVL.

About this clone itself: The germline gene is not matched at one end of the junction; a read error may be the cause. The chain has TRBV4-3 and TRBJ2-7; 7 positions agree with TRBD1. There are 17 residues in the CDR3. Germline V CDR1 and CDR2: LGHNA, YSLEER. The DNA of the CDR3 is TGCGCCAGCAGCCAAGTAGGTCCGGCAGGGGGTCCCTACGGGCAGTACTTC. It is translated as CASSQVGPAGGPYGQYF.

This clone was counted a few times. The chain combines TRBV30 with TRBJ1-6; a weak D match, TRBD1 (6 bases). Trimming took off 4 bases at V and 9 bases at J, with 19 bases between the two ends. This CDR3 is built from 15 residues. Germline values: CDR1 GTSNPN, CDR2 SVGIG (reference sequence). CDR3 bases: TGTGCCTGGACCGCGGACAGTCTTAAAACTTCACCCCTCCACTTT. Protein sequence: CAWTADSLKTSPLHF. The entire variable domain, with the rest obtained from reference TRBV30 and TRBJ1-6, is as follows: SQTIHQWPATLVQPVGSPLSLECTVEGTSNPNLYWYRQAAGRGLQLLFYSVGIGQISSEVPQNLSASRPQDRQFILSSKKLLLSDSGFYLCAWTADSLKTSPLHFGNGTRLTVT.

On this clone itself: The sample has other DNA sequences that encode this CDR3 too. V and J are TRBV4-1 and TRBJ1-6, with D uncertain. The length of the CDR3 is 16 residues. Trimming cost V 1 base and J 7 bases, with 14 bases left between them. Germline CDR1 is MGHRA and CDR2 is YSYEKL. CDR3 bases: TGCGCCAGCAGCCAAGGACTCTCCCTCGGGAATTCACCCCTCCACTTT. Its protein product is CASSQGLSLGNSPLHF.

The chain employs TRBV7-9 and TRBJ2-3; possible D gene TRBD2, 5 bases. Germline V gives CDR1 SEHNR, CDR2 FQNEAQ (reference sequence). The CDR3 extends over 12 amino acids. Trimming left V 5 bases short and J 6 bases short, with 9 bases between. The CDR3 loop reads CASSPDLDTQYF. Here the CDR3 DNA reads TGTGCCAGCAGCCCGGACTTGGATACGCAGTATTTT.

This clone was observed a few times. The chain joins TRBV25-1 to TRBJ2-3, with TRBD2 as a possible D gene (5 bases). In germline, CDR1 is MGHDK, CDR2 SYGVNS. V lost 8 bases and J lost 14, with 14 bases in between. The CDR3 covers 10 residues. In DNA form, the CDR3 reads TGTGCCAGCTTCCCGGGGAAGTGGTATTTT. This encodes CASFPGKWYF.

This clone has a handful of counts. V usage is TRBV7-2 and J usage is TRBJ2-1, with unresolved D. The CDR3 is 15 residues long. Germline V gene data show CDR1 as SGHTA and CDR2 as FQGNSA. The V gene lost 5 bases and the J gene lost 6 bases, with 17 bases spanning the gap. The CDR3 region is CASSQTHARGNEQFF. The CDR3 coding sequence is TGTGCCAGCAGCCAAACCCATGCCCGAGGCAATGAGCAGTTCTTC.

This clone occurred once. The chain carries TRBV29-1 and TRBJ1-2; D possibly corresponds to TRBD1 (5 bases). The ends were cut back, 4 bases at V and 1 base at J, with 10 bases in the middle. The CDR3 loop spans 13 amino acids. Germline V gene lookup returns CDR1 SQVTM and CDR2 ANQGSEA. The CDR3 DNA reads as TGCAGCGTTGGCACAGGCGATAACTATGGCTACACCTTC. Translated, it gives CSVGTGDNYGYTF.

CDR3 sequence: CASSRQGSNQPQHF. The CDR3 DNA reads as TGTGCCAGCTCGAGACAGGGAAGCAATCAGCCCCAGCATTTT. The chain combines TRBV18 with TRBJ1-5; 7 nucleotides align to TRBD1. The germline CDR1 and CDR2 sequences are KGHSH and LQKENI. With V trimmed by 6 bases and J by 1 base, 3 bases remained unmatched. CDR3 length equals 14 residues.

The V and J genes are TRBV11-2 and TRBJ2-2, with D uncertain. The CDR3 has 15 residues. V dropped 2 bases and J dropped 1 base, with 8 bases sitting between them. Germline-derived CDR1 and CDR2 are SGHAT and FQNNGV. CDR3 bases: TGTGCCAGCAGCTTACTTCCGAGGAACACCGGGGAGCTGTTTTTT. Amino acids: CASSLLPRNTGELFF.

The chain has TRBV4-3 and TRBJ2-3; 12 bases are a match to TRBD2. CDR3 length: 18 amino acids. V trimming: 2 bases; J trimming: 0 bases; junction bases outside the gene matches: 6. Per germline, CDR1 LGHNA and CDR2 YSLEER. CDR3: CASSQTTSGGPSTDTQYF. CDR3 in DNA: TGCGCCAGCAGCCAAACGACTAGCGGGGGACCCAGCACAGATACGCAGTATTTT.

V gene TRBV6-5 combines with J gene TRBJ1-4; no clear D. V gave up 5 bases and J gave up 4 bases, with 14 bases separating them. Germline lookup yields CDR1 MNHEY and CDR2 SVGAGI. This CDR3 is 15 amino acids long. The CDR3: CASSAIRGLNEKLFF. CDR3 DNA sequence: TGTGCCAGCAGTGCCATTCGGGGTCTTAATGAAAAACTGTTTTTT.

The rearrangement links TRBV23-1 to TRBJ2-6, with D maybe TRBD1 (5 bases). TRBV23-1 qualifies as an ORF whose function is uncertain. CDR3 size: 15 residues. V lost 4 bases to trimming and J lost 1 base, with 8 bases between them. The CDR3 loop is CASSPTGSGANVLTF. DNA of the CDR3: TGCGCCAGCAGTCCCACAGGATCTGGGGCCAACGTCCTGACTTTC.

There are a few counts of this clone. This CDR3 is CASSDKSGNEKLFF. The DNA for the CDR3 is TGTGCCAGCTCCGACAAGAGTGGGAATGAAAAACTGTTTTTT. The chain couples TRBV25-1 to TRBJ1-4; D is ambiguous. The germline V gene has CDR1 MGHDK and CDR2 SYGVNS. This CDR3 is 14 amino acids long. Deletions cut 8 bases from V and 5 bases from J, with 15 bases between.

The chain combines TRBV6-5 with TRBJ2-2; D is uncertain. Germline V gene lookup returns CDR1 MNHEY and CDR2 SVGAGI. The CDR3 runs 13 residues. The ends were cut back, 8 bases at V and 0 bases at J, with 7 bases in the middle. The CDR3 region is CASLGANTGELFF. The DNA of the CDR3 is TGTGCCAGCTTAGGAGCGAACACCGGGGAGCTGTTTTTT.

The sample holds one count of this clone. The V and J genes are TRBV16 and TRBJ1-5, with D tentatively TRBD1 (6 bases). The CDR3 covers 15 residues. In germline, CDR1 is KGHSY, CDR2 FQNENV. The V end was cut by 2 bases, the J end by 6 bases, with 14 bases between. This CDR3 is CASSQQGFGGQPQHF. CDR3 bases: TGTGCCAGCAGCCAACAGGGGTTTGGGGGTCAGCCCCAGCATTTT.

The chain links TRBV5-1 to TRBJ1-6; no definite D call. Trimming cost V 4 bases and J 8 bases, with 10 bases left between them. The CDR3 spans 13 residues. The germline CDR1 and CDR2 sequences are SGHRS and YFSETQ. The CDR3 coding sequence is TGCGCCAGCAGCCGGCGGATGGATTCACCCCTCCACTTT. It codes for CASSRRMDSPLHF.

In its sample, this clone was seen once. The V call is TRBV5-6, the J call TRBJ2-7; possibly TRBD1 for D (5 bases). The V end was cut by 4 bases, the J end by 7 bases, with 18 bases between. Germline values: CDR1 SGHDT, CDR2 YYEEEE. This CDR3 is built from 14 residues. The CDR3 is CASSLGHGVGEQYF. In DNA, the CDR3 is TGTGCCAGCAGCCTCGGACACGGAGTGGGGGAGCAGTACTTC.

The chain joins TRBV9 to TRBJ2-7, with a possible D match to TRBD2 (6 bases). CDR3 length: 17 amino acids. The V gene lost 1 base and the J gene lost 5 bases, with 22 bases spanning the gap. From germline, CDR1 is SGDLS and CDR2 YYNGEE. CDR3 protein: CASSVQSGGTPPHEQYF. CDR3 sequence (DNA): TGTGCCAGCAGCGTACAGAGTGGAGGGACCCCGCCCCACGAGCAGTACTTC.

This chain joins TRBV19 and TRBJ2-7; 7 bases agree with TRBD1. The CDR3 runs to 14 residues. Germline values: CDR1 LNHDA, CDR2 SQIVND (reference sequence). The junction had 5 bases not matched to a gene; V was cut back by 6 bases and J by 0 bases. CDR3 amino acids: CASSQRQGSYEQYF. The CDR3 DNA follows: TGTGCCAGTAGCCAACGACAGGGCTCCTACGAGCAGTACTTC.